The sequence of this T cell receptor beta chain was determined in a study of T cells in Graves' hyperthyroidism and ophthalmopathy. The CDR3 is 14 amino acids. Germline V gene lookup returns CDR1 SGHTA and CDR2 FQGNSA. V lost 5 bases and J 2 bases, leaving 13 bases between the germline ends. This clonotype was seen at least ten times. Amplification targeted TCR beta CDR3 regions from RNA transcripts. TCR CDR3 underwent first-round RT-PCR with the HTBI primer set. TCRdb used MiXCR to reprocess the multiplex PCR reads, holding one entry per CDR3 protein. There are hundreds of thousands of distinct CDR3 sequences in the sample; approximately 15% occur only once, and roughly 10% lies in the top ten. Each diagnosis was grounded in clinical symptoms, serum thyroxine and TRAb, thyroid ultrasound, and orbital computed tomography.

Sequenced: blood. The rearrangement joins TRBV7-2 to TRBJ2-7; D possibly corresponds to TRBD1 (5 bases). The TCR sequence derives from a woman aged 18-30 years with Graves' hyperthyroidism. The CDR3 sequence: CASSPRWGPYEQYF. CDR3 bases: TGTGCCAGCAGCCCCCGTTGGGGCCCCTACGAGCAGTACTTC.